This paragraph reports one T cell receptor (beta chain). The sample originates from a study of follicular helper T cells after annual influenza vaccination. Study in general: Sampling occurred days 0, 7 and 28 after each influenza vaccination. For some subjects, blood spans the 2013-2014, 2014-2015 and 2015-2016 annual vaccinations.

The assay was immunoSEQ multiplex PCR, and TCRdb's table has in-frame clones only and misses some. The sample has several thousand clones; 82% are singletons. The CDR3 consists of 13 residues. Germline V CDR1 and CDR2: MNHNS, SASEGT. The V gene lost 7 bases and the J gene lost 4 bases, with 14 bases spanning the gap. Specified time point: 2015-2016 season, 7 days after influenza vaccination. Excluded were substance abuse, HIV/AIDS, active cancer, immunomodulatory drugs and active illness. The material sequenced was CXCR5- memory CD4+ T cells sorted from blood, taken 7 days after influenza vaccination. The clonotype comes from an adult who received the influenza vaccine. This chain joins TRBV6-1 and TRBJ2-7; D is ambiguous. CDR3 DNA: TGTGCCAGCACTAAACCCGGCGGTTACGAGCAGTACTTC. Residues: CASTKPGGYEQYF.